Presented here are 24 T cell receptor beta chains from one specimen sequenced in a study of blood T cell repertoires in COVID-19. The method was immunoSEQ multiplex PCR; TCRdb's version includes in-frame clones alone and lacks a portion of them. The sample consists of 110,000 to 150,000 clones, approximately 88% of them appearing once. Source material: peripheral blood. Receptors originate from a woman aged 45-59 years with acute or convalescent COVID-19.

The chain has TRBV6-2 or TRBV6-3 and TRBJ2-7; 11 bases agree with TRBD2. CDR3 length: 15 amino acids. V gave up 1 base and J gave up 5 bases; unmatched junction bases: 4. Germline CDR1 is MNHEY and CDR2 is SVGEGT. This chain's CDR3 is CASSYLLAGVDEQYF. The CDR3, as DNA: TGTGCCAGCAGTTACTTACTAGCGGGAGTTGACGAGCAGTACTTC.

V usage is TRBV10-3 and J usage is TRBJ1-5; 9 nucleotides agree with TRBD1. Trimming at V came to 8 bases and at J to 7 bases, leaving 3 bases not matched to a gene. Germline values: CDR1 ENHRY, CDR2 SYGVKD. The CDR3 covers 12 residues. As DNA, the CDR3 is TGTGCCATCGGGACAGGGTCCCAGCCCCAGCATTTT. Translation gives CAIGTGSQPQHF.

V usage is TRBV3-1 (or the pseudogene TRBV3-2) and J usage is TRBJ1-1; 7 positions match TRBD1. There are 15 residues in the CDR3. The V gene end was trimmed by 4 bases and the J gene end by 5 bases; junction bases not matched to a gene: 10. Germline loops: CDR1 LGHDT, CDR2 YNNKEL (reference sequence). This CDR3 is CASSRGRTGGTEAFF. The CDR3 DNA reads TGTGCCAGCAGCCGGGGGAGGACAGGAGGAACTGAAGCTTTCTTT.

This sequence joins TRBV6-5 and TRBJ1-3; perhaps TRBD1 as D (5 bases). CDR1 is MNHEY and CDR2 is SVGAGI in the germline V gene. This CDR3 region has 14 residues. The V end lost 2 bases, the J end lost 4 bases, and 9 bases lay between the germline ends. This CDR3 reads CASSYRGDGNTIYF. CDR3 coding DNA: TGTGCCAGCAGTTACAGGGGCGACGGAAACACCATATATTTT.

The rearrangement links TRBV18 to TRBJ1-1; D is ambiguous. This CDR3 spans 14 amino acids. The V gene lost 3 bases and the J gene lost 1 base, with 9 bases spanning the gap. Germline V CDR1 and CDR2: KGHSH, LQKENI. CDR3 DNA sequence: TGTGCCAGCTCACCGGTGGAGGGGAACACTGAAGCTTTCTTT. It specifies CASSPVEGNTEAFF.

The chain recombines TRBV4-1 with TRBJ2-7; the match to TRBD2 covers 8 bases. V lost 0 bases and J lost 3; bases outside the gene matches: 4. CDR1 and CDR2 from the germline V gene are MGHRA and YSYEKL. This CDR3 is 15 amino acids long. CDR3 amino acids: CASSQELRGDYEQYF. The CDR3 bases are TGCGCCAGCAGCCAAGAACTGCGGGGGGACTACGAGCAGTACTTC.

The chain uses TRBV9 and TRBJ1-2, with no clear D. CDR1 is SGDLS, CDR2 YYNGEE, per germline. The CDR3 is 14 residues long. Trimming took off 4 bases at V and 9 bases at J, with 19 bases between the two ends. In DNA, the CDR3 is TGTGCCAGCAGCTCACCCCTACACGCGGGTAGCTACACCTTC. This sequence encodes CASSSPLHAGSYTF.

The chain links TRBV5-1 to TRBJ1-5; no clear D. The CDR3 runs 15 residues. V lost 0 bases to trimming and J lost 0 bases, with 7 bases between them. CDR1 is SGHRS, CDR2 YFSETQ, per germline. The CDR3 region has the DNA TGCGCCAGCAGCTTGGCCGGGTATAGCAATCAGCCCCAGCATTTT. It is translated as CASSLAGYSNQPQHF.

V gene TRBV6-5 combines with J gene TRBJ2-1; 10 bases align to TRBD1. There are 15 residues in the CDR3. The J segment lost 5 bases and the V segment lost 6 bases, leaving 7 bases of the junction unmatched. Germline V gene data show CDR1 as MNHEY and CDR2 as SVGAGI. CDR3 DNA: TGTGCCAGCAGCTATGGACAGGGGGTCAACAATGAGCAGTTCTTC. Its translation is CASSYGQGVNNEQFF.

The genes are TRBV25-1 and TRBJ1-6; D perhaps matches TRBD1 (5 bases). Trimming stripped 6 bases from V and 9 bases from J, with 18 bases between. This CDR3 is built from 15 residues. Germline V lookup: CDR1 MGHDK, CDR2 SYGVNS. In DNA form, the CDR3 reads TGTGCCAGCAGACTGGACACCGCGGGGGTTTCACCCCTCCACTTT. Amino acids: CASRLDTAGVSPLHF. Full variable domain (missing parts from reference TRBV25-1 and TRBJ1-6): EADIYQTPRYLVIGTGKKITLECSQTMGHDKMYWYQQDPGMELHLIHYSYGVNSTEKGDLSSESTVSRIRTEHFPLTLESARPSHTSQYLCASRLDTAGVSPLHFGNGTRLTVT.

In this sample, this clone turned up once. The J gene is TRBJ1-1, the V gene TRBV14; 7 bases are shared with TRBD1. J gave up 7 bases and V 4 bases, and 3 bases lay outside the gene matches. In germline, CDR1 is SGHDN, CDR2 FVKESK. The CDR3 sequence is 12 residues long. The DNA for the CDR3 is TGTGCCAGCAGCCCGACAGGGAATGAAGCTTTCTTT. It yields the protein CASSPTGNEAFF.

The chain links TRBV3-1 (or the pseudogene TRBV3-2) to TRBJ2-3, with D possibly being TRBD1 (6 bases). The CDR3 has 13 amino acids. V lost 11 bases to trimming and J lost 2 bases, with 14 bases between them. CDR1 is LGHDT, CDR2 YNNKEL, per germline (reference sequence). DNA of the CDR3: TGTGCCTCGACAGGAGCCATCACAGATACGCAGTATTTT. Its translation: CASTGAITDTQYF.

This chain connects TRBV5-1 to TRBJ2-2; 9 nucleotides agree with TRBD2. CDR3 length: 16 residues. V lost 0 bases, J lost 0 bases, and 0 bases stayed unmatched. Germline V gene sequence: CDR1 SGHRS, CDR2 YFSETQ. The CDR3 is CASSLGLAANTGELFF. In DNA form, the CDR3 reads TGCGCCAGCAGCTTGGGACTAGCGGCGAACACCGGGGAGCTGTTTTTT.

This chain joins TRBV12-3 or TRBV12-4 and TRBJ2-1; D not resolved. V lost 2 bases to trimming and J lost 7 bases, with 6 bases between them. This CDR3 has 12 residues. This CDR3 reads CASSLWSNEQFF. In DNA, the CDR3 is TGTGCCAGCAGTTTATGGAGTAATGAGCAGTTCTTC.

The rearrangement uses TRBV5-1 and TRBJ1-2; D unclear. V lost 0 bases and J 2 bases, leaving 11 bases between the germline ends. CDR3 length: 15 residues. Per the germline V gene, CDR1 is SGHRS and CDR2 is YFSETQ. The CDR3 sequence is CASSLGSQRNYGYTF. In nucleotides, the CDR3 is TGCGCCAGCAGCTTGGGGTCTCAGAGGAACTATGGCTACACCTTC.

V is TRBV27 and J is TRBJ2-7; 10 bases map to TRBD1. Germline CDR1 and CDR2: MNHEY and SMNVEV (reference sequence). CDR3 length: 14 residues. V lost 6 bases, J lost 3 bases, and 5 bases stayed unmatched. CDR3 protein: CASSPGQGDYEQYF. The CDR3 nucleotides read TGTGCCAGCAGCCCCGGACAGGGGGACTACGAGCAGTACTTC.

V is TRBV9 and J is TRBJ2-1; unclear D gene. Germline V gene sequence: CDR1 SGDLS, CDR2 YYNGEE. Trimming shortened V by 0 bases and J by 9 bases, and 4 bases separated the two germline ends. CDR3 length: 11 amino acids. CDR3 sequence (DNA): TGTGCCAGCAGCGTAGTATTTGAGCAGTTCTTC. Protein: CASSVVFEQFF.

The rearrangement joins TRBV27 to TRBJ2-1; 9 nucleotides match TRBD1. J lost 8 bases, V lost 5 bases, and 10 bases had no gene match. This CDR3 has 15 amino acids. The germline gives CDR1 MNHEY, CDR2 SMNVEV (reference sequence). For the CDR3, the DNA is TGTGCCAGCAGTCTACAGGGGGCAGCATTCGATGAGCAGTTCTTC. Residues: CASSLQGAAFDEQFF.

This clone was recorded a few times. The V gene is TRBV19, the J gene TRBJ1-2, with D uncertain. Per germline, CDR1 LNHDA and CDR2 SQIVND (reference sequence). The CDR3 covers 13 residues. Trimming took 3 bases from V and 3 from J, leaving 8 bases between them. For the CDR3, the DNA is TGTGCCAGTAGTATGGCCTTTTACTATGGCTACACCTTC. This gives the protein CASSMAFYYGYTF.

This sequence joins TRBV3-1 (or the pseudogene TRBV3-2) and TRBJ2-3; TRBD2 is a possible D gene (6 bases). Germline V gene lookup returns CDR1 LGHDT and CDR2 YNNKEL (reference sequence). V gave up 7 bases and J gave up 4 bases, with 15 bases separating them. The CDR3 contains 14 residues. The CDR3 bases are TGTGCCAGCACCCACGGGGGTTGGGCAGATACGCAGTATTTT. Translating gives CASTHGGWADTQYF.

This rearrangement joins TRBV28 to TRBJ1-3; unclear D gene. Germline-derived CDR1 and CDR2 are MDHEN and SYDVKM. The V gene lost 3 bases and the J gene lost 0 bases, with 15 bases spanning the gap. This CDR3 region has 17 residues. As DNA, the CDR3 is TGTGCCAGCAGTTTCCCGCTCGCGGGAGACTCTGGAAACACCATATATTTT. Translation gives CASSFPLAGDSGNTIYF.

This rearrangement joins TRBV5-1 to TRBJ1-2; possibly TRBD1 for D (6 bases). The length of the CDR3 is 13 residues. The germline V and J ends were trimmed by 4 bases and 2 bases, with 9 bases remaining between them. Germline CDR1 and CDR2: SGHRS and YFSETQ. CDR3 sequence reads: CASSHDRNYGYTF. The DNA of the CDR3 is TGCGCCAGCAGCCATGACAGGAACTATGGCTACACCTTC.

This clone was seen a single time. The rearrangement uses TRBV7-9 and TRBJ1-1; D unclear. With 5 bases removed from V and 1 base from J, the gap between germline ends came to 14 bases. CDR3 size: 15 residues. The germline V gene encodes CDR1 SEHNR and CDR2 FQNEAQ (reference sequence). CDR3 residues: CASSPREQANTEAFF. The CDR3, as DNA: TGTGCCAGCAGCCCCCGGGAGCAGGCGAACACTGAAGCTTTCTTT. Full variable domain (remainder filled in from reference TRBV7-9 and TRBJ1-1): DTGVSQNPRHKITKRGQNVTFRCDPISEHNRLYWYRQTLGQGPEFLTYFQNEAQLEKSRLLSDRFSAERPKGSFSTLEIQRTEQGDSAMYLCASSPREQANTEAFFGQGTRLTVV.

This clone showed up just once. The chain recombines TRBV6-1 with TRBJ2-7; TRBD2 matches at 14 bases. The V gene end was trimmed by 2 bases and the J gene end by 1 base; junction bases not matched to a gene: 10. This CDR3 comprises 19 residues. CDR1 and CDR2 (germline): MNHNS, SASEGT. The CDR3 nucleotides are TGTGCCAGCAGTGAAACCCCCGGACTAGCGGGAGGTCCGTCCTACGAGCAGTACTTC. Its translation: CASSETPGLAGGPSYEQYF.